The sequence of this TCR beta chain was determined in a study of T cells in Graves' hyperthyroidism and ophthalmopathy. TCR beta CDR3 regions were amplified from RNA. With the HTBI primer set, the TCR CDR3 went through a first round of RT-PCR. From the multiplex PCR reads, TCRdb called clonotypes with MiXCR, one entry per CDR3 protein. The profile covers approximately 400,000 distinct CDR3 sequences, with around a sixth appearing a single time and approximately 30% taken by the ten largest. This clonotype came up many times. Its matching antigen is unknown. Study conclusions and caveats: In the blood, most expanded thyroid clonotypes above 0.001 appeared as well.

Fresh 10 ml peripheral blood yielded PBMCs. The ends were cut back, 1 base at V and 3 bases at J, with 14 bases in the middle. The V gene's germline CDR1 is SQVTM and CDR2 ANQGSEA. The CDR3 runs 15 residues. The sequence derives from a woman younger than 35 with Graves' hyperthyroidism that later progressed to Graves' ophthalmopathy. Sequencing used blood. The chain combines TRBV29-1 with TRBJ2-3; possibly TRBD2 for D (6 bases). The CDR3 DNA reads TGCAGCGTTGAAGTGGGTAGAGGAGGGACAGATACGCAGTATTTT. It specifies CSVEVGRGGTDTQYF.